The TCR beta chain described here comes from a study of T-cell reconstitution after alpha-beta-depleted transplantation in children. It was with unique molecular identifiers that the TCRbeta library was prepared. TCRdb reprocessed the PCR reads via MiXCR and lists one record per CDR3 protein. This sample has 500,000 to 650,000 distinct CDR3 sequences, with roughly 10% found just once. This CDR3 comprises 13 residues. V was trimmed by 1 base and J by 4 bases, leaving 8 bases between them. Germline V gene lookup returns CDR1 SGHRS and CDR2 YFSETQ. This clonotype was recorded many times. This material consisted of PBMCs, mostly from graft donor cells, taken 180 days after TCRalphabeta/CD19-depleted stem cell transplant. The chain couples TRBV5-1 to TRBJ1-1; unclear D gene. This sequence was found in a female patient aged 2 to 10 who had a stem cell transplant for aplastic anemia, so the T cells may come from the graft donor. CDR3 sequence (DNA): TGCGCCAGCAGCTTGCAGGACGGCACTGAAGCTTTCTTT. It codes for CASSLQDGTEAFF. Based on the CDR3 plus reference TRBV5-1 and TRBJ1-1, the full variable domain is KAGVTQTPRYLIKTRGQQVTLSCSPISGHRSVSWYQQTPGQGLQFLFEYFSETQRNKGNFPGRFSGRQFSNSRSEMNVSTLELGDSALYLCASSLQDGTEAFFGQGTRLTVV.